Shown below are 8 T cell receptor beta chains from a single sample sequenced in a study of blood T cell repertoires in COVID-19. Sequencing was performed with immunoSEQ multiplex PCR; in TCRdb, only in-frame clones are kept and a portion is missing. Among about 260,000 clones listed, roughly 86% were seen once. Sequencing was carried out using peripheral blood. These receptors all come from a woman aged 25 to 45 with COVID-19, enrolled during active disease.

This chain joins TRBV19 and TRBJ2-5; 9 bases map to TRBD2. Germline V gene lookup returns CDR1 LNHDA and CDR2 SQIVND (reference sequence). The CDR3 totals 15 residues. Unmatched junction bases numbered 5, after V lost 5 bases and J lost 1 base. CDR3 protein: CASSLAGGIQETQYF. CDR3 sequence (DNA): TGTGCCAGTAGTCTGGCGGGAGGGATCCAAGAGACCCAGTACTTC.

The V call is TRBV19, the J call TRBJ2-1, with D possibly being TRBD2 (6 bases). This CDR3 is built from 16 residues. Trimming cost V 5 bases and J 9 bases, with 23 bases left between them. Germline lookup yields CDR1 LNHDA and CDR2 SQIVND (reference sequence). The CDR3 here is CASSEAEAGAYGEQFF. CDR3 DNA: TGTGCCAGTAGTGAGGCGGAAGCGGGCGCCTACGGTGAGCAGTTCTTC.

This clone was counted a single time. The V and J genes are TRBV10-3 and TRBJ2-7, with no clear D. Per the germline V gene, CDR1 is ENHRY and CDR2 is SYGVKD. V gave up 3 bases and J gave up 3 bases, with 6 bases separating them. The CDR3 sequence is 12 residues long. CDR3 DNA sequence: TGTGCCATCAGTGAAAACGGCTACGAGCAGTACTTC. This encodes CAISENGYEQYF.

The CDR3 region is CSVERGGMNTEAFF. The CDR3 DNA is TGCAGCGTTGAGCGGGGCGGAATGAACACTGAAGCTTTCTTT. The J gene is TRBJ1-1, the V gene TRBV29-1; D perhaps matches TRBD1 (5 bases). Germline CDR1 and CDR2: SQVTM and ANQGSEA. Trimming took off 3 bases at V and 0 bases at J, with 11 bases between the two ends. The CDR3 extends over 14 amino acids.

CDR3 DNA: TGCGCCAGCAGCCAAGATGGGTTTAGCTCGGAGACCCAGTACTTC. The encoded protein is CASSQDGFSSETQYF. This chain joins TRBV4-3 and TRBJ2-5; D gene unclear. The CDR3 contains 15 residues. The V gene's germline CDR1 is LGHNA and CDR2 YSLEER. Trimming pared 0 bases from V and 5 bases from J, leaving 13 bases between.

The CDR3, as DNA: TGTGCCAGCACCCCGGGCGGGAGGAACTCCTACGAGCAGTACTTC. Translated, it gives CASTPGGRNSYEQYF. V and J are TRBV6-5 and TRBJ2-7, with 8 bases aligning to TRBD2. Trimming at V came to 7 bases and at J to 0 bases, leaving 8 bases not matched to a gene. CDR1 MNHEY and CDR2 SVGAGI come from the germline V gene. This CDR3 contains 15 residues.

The V gene is TRBV5-4, the J gene TRBJ2-5; D remains ambiguous. From germline, CDR1 is SGHNT and CDR2 YYREEE (reference sequence). V was trimmed by 5 bases and J by 3 bases, leaving 8 bases between them. The CDR3 is made up of 12 amino acids. The CDR3 nucleotides are TGTGCCAGCAGTCGGGTGGAAGAGACCCAGTACTTC. It specifies CASSRVEETQYF.

The chain couples TRBV7-2 to TRBJ2-7; 7 nucleotides line up with TRBD1. CDR1 and CDR2 (germline): SGHTA, FQGNSA. This CDR3 contains 14 residues. With V trimmed by 1 base and J by 2 bases, 2 bases remained unmatched. The CDR3 is CASSLGRGTYEQYF. CDR3 DNA: TGTGCCAGCAGCTTAGGCAGGGGGACCTACGAGCAGTACTTC.